This TCR beta chain was retrieved from a study of T cell responses to AZD1222 COVID-19 vaccine. The data were produced by immunoSEQ multiplex PCR, yet TCRdb's version contains in-frame clones alone and is incomplete. The sample has some 94,000 clones, approximately 90% seen once. CDR1 MNHNS and CDR2 SASEGT come from the germline V gene. The germline V and J ends were trimmed by 6 bases and 2 bases, with 11 bases remaining between them. This CDR3 is 13 amino acids long. Here the sequenced sample was peripheral blood, taken on day 0 of AZD1222 vaccination. This sequence joins TRBV6-1 and TRBJ2-7; D perhaps matches TRBD2 (6 bases). The receptor comes from an adult in good health. The DNA for the CDR3 is TGTGCCAGCAGCTCAGGCGGGACCTACGAGCAGTACGTC. It encodes CASSSGGTYEQYV.